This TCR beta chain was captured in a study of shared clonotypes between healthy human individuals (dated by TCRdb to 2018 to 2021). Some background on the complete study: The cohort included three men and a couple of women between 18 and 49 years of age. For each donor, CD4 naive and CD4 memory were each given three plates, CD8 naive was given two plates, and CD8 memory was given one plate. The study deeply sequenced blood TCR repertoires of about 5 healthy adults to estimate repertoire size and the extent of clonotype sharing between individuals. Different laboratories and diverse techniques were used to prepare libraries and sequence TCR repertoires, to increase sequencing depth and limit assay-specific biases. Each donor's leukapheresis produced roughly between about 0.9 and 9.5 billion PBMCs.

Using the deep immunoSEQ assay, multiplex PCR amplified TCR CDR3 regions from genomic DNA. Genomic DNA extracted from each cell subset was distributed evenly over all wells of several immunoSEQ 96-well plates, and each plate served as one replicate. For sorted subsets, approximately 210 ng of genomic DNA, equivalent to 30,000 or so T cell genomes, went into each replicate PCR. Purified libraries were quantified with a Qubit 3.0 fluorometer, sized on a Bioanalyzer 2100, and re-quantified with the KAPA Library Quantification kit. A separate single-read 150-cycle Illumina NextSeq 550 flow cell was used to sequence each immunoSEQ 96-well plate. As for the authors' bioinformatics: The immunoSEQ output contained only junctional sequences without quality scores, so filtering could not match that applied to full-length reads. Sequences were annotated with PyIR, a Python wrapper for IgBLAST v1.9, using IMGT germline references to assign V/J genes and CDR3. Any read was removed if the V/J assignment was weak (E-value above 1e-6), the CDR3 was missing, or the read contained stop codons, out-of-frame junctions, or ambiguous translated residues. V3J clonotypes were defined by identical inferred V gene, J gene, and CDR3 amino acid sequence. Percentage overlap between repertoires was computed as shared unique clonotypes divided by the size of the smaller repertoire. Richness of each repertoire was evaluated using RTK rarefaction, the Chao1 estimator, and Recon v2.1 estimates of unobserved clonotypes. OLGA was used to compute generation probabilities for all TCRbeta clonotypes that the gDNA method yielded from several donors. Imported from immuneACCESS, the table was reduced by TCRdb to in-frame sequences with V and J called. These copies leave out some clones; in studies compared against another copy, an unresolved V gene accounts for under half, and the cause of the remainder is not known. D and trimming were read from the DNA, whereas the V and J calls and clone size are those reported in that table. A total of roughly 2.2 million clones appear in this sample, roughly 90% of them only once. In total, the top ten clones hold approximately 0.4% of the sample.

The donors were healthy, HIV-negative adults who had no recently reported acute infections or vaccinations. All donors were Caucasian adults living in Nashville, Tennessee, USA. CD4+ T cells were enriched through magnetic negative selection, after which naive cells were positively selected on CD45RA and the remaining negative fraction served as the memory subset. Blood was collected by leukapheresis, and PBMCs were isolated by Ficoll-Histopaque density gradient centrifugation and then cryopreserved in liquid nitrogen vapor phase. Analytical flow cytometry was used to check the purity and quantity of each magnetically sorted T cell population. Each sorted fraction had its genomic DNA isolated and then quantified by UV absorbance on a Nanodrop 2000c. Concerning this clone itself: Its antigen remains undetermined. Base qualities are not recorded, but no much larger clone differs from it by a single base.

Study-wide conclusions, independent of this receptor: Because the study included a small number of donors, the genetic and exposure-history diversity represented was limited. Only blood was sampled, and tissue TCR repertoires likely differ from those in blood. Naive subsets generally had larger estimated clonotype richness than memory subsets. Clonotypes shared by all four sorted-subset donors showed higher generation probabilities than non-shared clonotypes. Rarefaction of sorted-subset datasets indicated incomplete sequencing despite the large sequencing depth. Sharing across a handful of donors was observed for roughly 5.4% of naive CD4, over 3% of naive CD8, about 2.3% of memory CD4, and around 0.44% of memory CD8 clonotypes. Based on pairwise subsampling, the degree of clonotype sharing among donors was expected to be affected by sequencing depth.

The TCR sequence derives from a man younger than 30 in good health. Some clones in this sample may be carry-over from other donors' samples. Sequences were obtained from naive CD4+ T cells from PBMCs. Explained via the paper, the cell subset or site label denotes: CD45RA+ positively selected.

CDR3 region: CASSFGANVLTF. Here is the DNA: TGTGCCAGCAGCTTTGGGGCCAACGTCCTGACTTTC. Recombination connected TRBV7-2 to TRBJ2-6; the D gene remains uncertain. The CDR3, cysteine through phenylalanine, is 12 amino acids long. Kept here is only the CDR3 DNA, which spans 36 bases and is read in frame from base 1. V and J lose 3 bases and 3 bases, and a span of 0 bases separates them. The germline V gene sets CDR1 to SGHTA and CDR2 to FQGNSA.